The rows below give T cell receptor beta chains drawn from one sample of a study of long-term antiretroviral therapy in people with HIV. Libraries were prepared by immunoSEQ multiplex PCR; TCRdb keeps only in-frame clonotypes and omits some of them. Here the sample spans 25,000 to 35,000 clones, more than 80% being singletons. The material was unsorted PBMCs, obtained 5 to 5.5 years after starting antiretroviral therapy. These receptors were collected from a woman aged 40 to 50 with HIV. Both conserved end residues are part of each CDR3. Fields, in order: V gene, J gene, clone size, D gene, CDR3 protein, CDR3 DNA. D genes are given only for firm matches. Some rows have no size entry. The others give once, few or many, or a class for an expanded clone.

>TRBV19|TRBJ2-7|-|-
CASSIVRSSSYEQYF
TGTGCCAGTAGTATAGTTCGGTCCTCCTCCTACGAGCAGTACTTC
>TRBV11-3|TRBJ2-2|-|-
CASSRGDSGELFF
TGTGCCAGCAGCCGTGGGGATTCTGGGGAGCTGTTTTTT
>TRBV25-1|TRBJ1-1|-|-
CASSSRGRTEAFF
TGTGCCAGCAGTTCCCGCGGACGGACAGAAGCTTTCTTT
>TRBV7-2|TRBJ1-1|-|-
CASSFLFGSNTEAFF
TGTGCCAGCAGCTTTTTATTTGGGTCGAACACTGAAGCTTTCTTT
>TRBV29-1|TRBJ2-5|-|-
CSALYNEETQYF
TGCAGCGCTTTATATAATGAAGAGACCCAGTACTTC
>TRBV30|TRBJ2-1|-|-
CAWSMDDYNEQFF
TGTGCCTGGAGTATGGACGACTACAATGAGCAGTTCTTC
>TRBV18|TRBJ2-2|-|-
CASSPQGSVNTGELFF
TGTGCCAGCTCACCCCAGGGATCTGTGAACACCGGGGAGCTGTTTTTT
>TRBV2|TRBJ2-7|-|TRBD1
CASGRTGRYEQYF
TGTGCCAGCGGCAGGACAGGGCGCTACGAGCAGTACTTC
>TRBV30|TRBJ1-2|-|-
CAWLHPLARVGYTF
TGTGCCTGGCTCCATCCTTTGGCGCGCGTTGGCTACACCTTC
>TRBV5-6|TRBJ2-7|-|TRBD1
CASSSRGRVTYEQYF
TGTGCCAGCAGCTCCAGGGGGCGGGTGACCTACGAGCAGTACTTC
>TRBV7-6|TRBJ1-5|-|-
CASSLGADQPQHF
TGTGCCAGCAGCTTAGGTGCGGATCAGCCCCAGCATTTT
>TRBV19|TRBJ2-1|-|TRBD1
CASSIQGAYNEQFF
TGTGCCAGTAGTATACAGGGGGCCTACAATGAGCAGTTCTTC
>TRBV10-3|TRBJ2-1|-|-
CAINGGGQGNEQFF
TGTGCCATCAATGGTGGGGGGCAGGGCAATGAGCAGTTCTTC
>TRBV11-3|TRBJ2-2|-|-
CASSPGDTGELFF
TGTGCCAGCAGCCCAGGCGACACCGGGGAGCTGTTTTTT
>TRBV18|TRBJ1-1|-|-
CASSPQGLNTEAFF
TGTGCCAGCTCACCACAGGGGTTGAACACTGAAGCTTTCTTT
>TRBV10-2|TRBJ1-2|-|TRBD1
CASSVTRGGVYGYTF
TGCGCCAGCTCCGTTACTAGAGGGGGCGTCTATGGCTACACCTTC
>TRBV15|TRBJ1-5|-|-
CATSRDGRVSQPQHF
TGTGCCACCAGCAGAGATGGCAGGGTTAGTCAGCCCCAGCATTTT
>TRBV30|TRBJ2-7|-|-
CAWSVSNFIEQYF
TGTGCCTGGAGTGTTAGCAATTTCATCGAGCAGTACTTC
>TRBV7-2|TRBJ2-3|-|-
CASSSPKDILTDTQYF
TGTGCCAGCAGCTCTCCGAAGGACATACTTACAGATACGCAGTATTTT
>TRBV27|TRBJ2-7|-|-
CASSLSGGPLYEQYF
TGTGCCAGCAGTTTATCTGGGGGTCCTCTCTACGAGCAGTACTTC
>TRBV10-1|TRBJ2-2|-|-
CASSKLQEELDTGELFF
TGCGCCAGCTCCAAGCTACAGGAGGAGCTTGACACCGGGGAGCTGTTTTTT
>TRBV5-1|TRBJ2-5|-|TRBD2
CASRGLAGVGMETQYF
TGCGCCAGCAGGGGACTAGCGGGAGTTGGCATGGAGACCCAGTACTTC
>TRBV27|TRBJ2-3|-|-
CASSFNLGAVSDTQYF
TGTGCCAGCAGTTTCAATCTCGGAGCAGTATCGGATACGCAGTATTTT
>TRBV5-1|TRBJ1-6|-|TRBD1
CASSLTPGQGNSPLHF
TGCGCCAGCAGCTTAACACCGGGACAGGGGAATTCACCCCTCCACTTT
>TRBV6-6|TRBJ2-5|-|-
CASSPRGGPSWETQYF
TGTGCCAGCAGTCCCCGGGGAGGACCTTCCTGGGAGACCCAGTACTTC
>TRBV12-5|TRBJ2-5|-|TRBD1
CASGPPGQGAAETQYF
TGTGCTAGTGGCCCTCCGGGACAGGGGGCTGCGGAGACCCAGTACTTC
>TRBV7-9|TRBJ1-2|few|TRBD1
CASSLGRTGDYGYTF
TGTGCCAGCAGCTTAGGCCGGACAGGGGACTATGGCTACACCTTC
>TRBV20-1|TRBJ2-1|-|-
CSARPVNEQFF
TGCAGTGCTAGGCCCGTGAATGAGCAGTTCTTC
>TRBV7-8|TRBJ2-3|-|-
CASSFSGALADTQYF
TGTGCCAGCAGCTTTTCGGGGGCCCTAGCAGATACGCAGTATTTT
>TRBV7-9|TRBJ2-5|-|-
CASSLGWKTQYF
TGTGCCAGCAGCTTAGGGTGGAAGACCCAGTACTTC
>TRBV4-2|TRBJ1-1|-|-
CASSQDGSGGSTEAFF
TGTGCCAGCAGCCAAGACGGGTCCGGAGGGAGCACTGAAGCTTTCTTT
>TRBV19|TRBJ1-2|-|TRBD1
CASSPDRGRGGYTF
TGTGCCAGTAGTCCAGACAGGGGGCGAGGTGGCTACACCTTC
>TRBV20-1|TRBJ1-1|-|-
CSALEAFF
TGCAGTGCATTAGAGGCTTTCTTT
>TRBV9|TRBJ2-7|-|TRBD1
CASSASWDRSHEQYF
TGTGCCAGCAGCGCATCGTGGGACAGGAGCCACGAGCAGTACTTC
>TRBV6-5|TRBJ1-1|-|-
CASSVGGGRDTEAFF
TGTGCCAGCAGTGTCGGCGGGGGGCGAGACACTGAAGCTTTCTTT
>TRBV19|TRBJ1-2|-|-
CASSISNRAVSYGYTF
TGTGCCAGTAGTATCTCCAACAGGGCGGTCTCCTATGGCTACACCTTC
>TRBV19|TRBJ1-5|-|-
CASSMGYGTPKQPQHF
TGTGCCAGTAGTATGGGGTACGGGACACCTAAACAGCCCCAGCATTTT
>TRBV5-6|TRBJ2-6|-|-
CASSPGNSGANVLTF
TGTGCCAGCAGCCCAGGAAACTCTGGGGCCAACGTCCTGACTTTC
>TRBV11-2|TRBJ2-1|-|-
CASNLAVGSYNEQFF
TGTGCCAGCAACCTTGCAGTCGGCTCCTACAATGAGCAGTTCTTC
>TRBV19|TRBJ2-7|-|TRBD2
CASSIRSGSLTYEQYF
TGTGCCAGTAGTATCCGGAGCGGGAGTCTTACCTACGAGCAGTACTTC
>TRBV2|TRBJ1-2|-|-
CASSESAGTTLPLFYGYTF
TGTGCCAGCAGTGAATCCGCCGGGACCACCCTCCCCCTTTTCTATGGCTACACCTTC
>TRBV6-6|TRBJ2-7|-|TRBD1
CASSSGTGYYEQYF
TGTGCCAGCAGCTCCGGGACAGGGTACTACGAGCAGTACTTC
>TRBV6-1|TRBJ1-1|-|-
CASTVLGGSEAFF
TGTGCCAGCACTGTATTAGGGGGGTCTGAAGCTTTCTTT
>TRBV2|TRBJ1-1|few|TRBD1
CASSGGDRGIHTEAFF
TGTGCCAGCAGTGGTGGGGACAGGGGGATCCACACTGAAGCTTTCTTT
>TRBV4-1|TRBJ2-7|-|-
CASSQAVRGEYEQYF
TGCGCCAGCAGCCAAGCCGTCAGGGGGGAATACGAGCAGTACTTC
>TRBV19|TRBJ1-5|-|-
CASREGLSNQPQHF
TGTGCCAGTAGGGAAGGCCTTAGCAATCAGCCCCAGCATTTT
>TRBV7-9|TRBJ2-5|-|TRBD1
CASSSTLGTGELYQETQYF
TGTGCCAGCAGCAGCACTTTAGGGACAGGGGAGCTGTACCAAGAGACCCAGTACTTC
>TRBV7-7|TRBJ2-1|-|-
CASSPSGPYNEQFF
TGTGCCAGCAGCCCAAGCGGACCATACAATGAGCAGTTCTTC
>TRBV10-3|TRBJ2-2|-|TRBD2
CAIGPGGRNTGELFF
TGTGCCATTGGGCCTGGCGGGAGGAACACCGGGGAGCTGTTTTTT